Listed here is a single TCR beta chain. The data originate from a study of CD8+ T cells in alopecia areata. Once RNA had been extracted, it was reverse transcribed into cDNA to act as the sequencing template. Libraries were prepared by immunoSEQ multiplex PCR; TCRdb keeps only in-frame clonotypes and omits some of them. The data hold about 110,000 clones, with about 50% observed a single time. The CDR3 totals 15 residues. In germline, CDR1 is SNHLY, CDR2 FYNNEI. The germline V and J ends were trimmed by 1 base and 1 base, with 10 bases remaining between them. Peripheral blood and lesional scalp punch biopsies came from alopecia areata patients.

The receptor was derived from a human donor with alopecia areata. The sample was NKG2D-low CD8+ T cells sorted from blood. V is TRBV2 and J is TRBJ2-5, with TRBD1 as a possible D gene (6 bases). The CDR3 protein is CASSEDGQSQETQYF. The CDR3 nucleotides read TGTGCCAGCAGTGAAGACGGACAGTCCCAAGAGACCCAGTACTTC.